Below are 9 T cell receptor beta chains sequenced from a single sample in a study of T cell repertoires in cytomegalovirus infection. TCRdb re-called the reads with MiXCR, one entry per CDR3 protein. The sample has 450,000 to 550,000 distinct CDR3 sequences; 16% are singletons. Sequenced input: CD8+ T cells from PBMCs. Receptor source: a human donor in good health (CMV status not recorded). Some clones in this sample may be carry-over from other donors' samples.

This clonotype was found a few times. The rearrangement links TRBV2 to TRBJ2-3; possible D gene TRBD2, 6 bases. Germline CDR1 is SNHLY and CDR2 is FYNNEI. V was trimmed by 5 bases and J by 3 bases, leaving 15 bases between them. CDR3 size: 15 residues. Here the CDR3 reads CASSTTSRGTDTQYF. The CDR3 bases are TGTGCCAGCAGTACGACTAGTCGGGGTACAGATACGCAGTATTTT.

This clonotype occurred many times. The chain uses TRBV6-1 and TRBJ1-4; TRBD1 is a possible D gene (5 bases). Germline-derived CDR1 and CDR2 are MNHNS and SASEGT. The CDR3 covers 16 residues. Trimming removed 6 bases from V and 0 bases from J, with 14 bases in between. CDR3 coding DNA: TGTGCCAGCAGACCCCACGACAGACCAACTAATGAAAAACTGTTTTTT. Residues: CASRPHDRPTNEKLFF.

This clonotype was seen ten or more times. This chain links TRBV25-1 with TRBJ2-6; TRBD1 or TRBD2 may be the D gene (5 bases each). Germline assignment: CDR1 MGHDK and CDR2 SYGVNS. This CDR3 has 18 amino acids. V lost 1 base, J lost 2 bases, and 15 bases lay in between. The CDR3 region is CASSESTVRGTGANVLTF. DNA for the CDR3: TGTGCCAGCAGTGAATCGACAGTCAGAGGGACTGGGGCCAACGTCCTGACTTTC.

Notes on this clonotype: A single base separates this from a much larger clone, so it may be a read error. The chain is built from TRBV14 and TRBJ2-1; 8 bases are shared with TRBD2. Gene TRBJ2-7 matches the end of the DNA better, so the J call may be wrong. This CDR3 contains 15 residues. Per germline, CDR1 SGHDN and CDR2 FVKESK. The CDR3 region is CASSQEAGVINEQYF. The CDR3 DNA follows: TGTGCCAGCAGCCAAGAAGCGGGAGTTATCAATGAGCAGTACTTC.

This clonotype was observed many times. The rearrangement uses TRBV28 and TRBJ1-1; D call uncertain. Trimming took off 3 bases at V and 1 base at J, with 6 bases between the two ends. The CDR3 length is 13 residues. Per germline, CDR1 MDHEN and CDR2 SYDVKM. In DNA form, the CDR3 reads TGTGCCAGCAGTTTTCTCCCGAACACTGAAGCTTTCTTT. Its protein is CASSFLPNTEAFF.

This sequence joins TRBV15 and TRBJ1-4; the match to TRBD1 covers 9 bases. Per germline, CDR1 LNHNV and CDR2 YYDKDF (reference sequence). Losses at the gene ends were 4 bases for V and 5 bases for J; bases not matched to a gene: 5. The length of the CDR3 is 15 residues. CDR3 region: CATSTLGTGNEKLFF. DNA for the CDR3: TGTGCCACCAGCACCCTAGGGACAGGGAATGAAAAACTGTTTTTT.

DNA of the CDR3: TGTGCCAGCAGTGATAACGGACCTAAGCTGGAGACCCAGTACTTC. This gives the protein CASSDNGPKLETQYF. The chain uses TRBV6-1 and TRBJ2-5; unclear D gene. The CDR3 sequence is 15 residues long. Trimming shortened V by 3 bases and J by 5 bases, and 16 bases separated the two germline ends. From germline, CDR1 is MNHNS and CDR2 SASEGT.

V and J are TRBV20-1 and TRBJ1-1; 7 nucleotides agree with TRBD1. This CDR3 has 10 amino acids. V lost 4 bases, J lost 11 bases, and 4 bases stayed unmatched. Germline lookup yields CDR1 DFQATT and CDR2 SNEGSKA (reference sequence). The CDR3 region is CSATTGDAFF. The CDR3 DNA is TGCAGTGCTACAACAGGGGATGCTTTCTTT.

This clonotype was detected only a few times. The CDR3 protein is CASSLYEDEEKLFF. The CDR3 DNA reads TGTGCCAGCAGTTTATACGAAGACGAGGAAAAACTGTTTTTT. The chain joins TRBV28 to TRBJ1-4; D is unresolved. Germline CDR1 MDHEN, CDR2 SYDVKM. V was shortened by 1 base and J by 8 bases, with 11 bases between the two germline ends. The length of the CDR3 is 14 residues.